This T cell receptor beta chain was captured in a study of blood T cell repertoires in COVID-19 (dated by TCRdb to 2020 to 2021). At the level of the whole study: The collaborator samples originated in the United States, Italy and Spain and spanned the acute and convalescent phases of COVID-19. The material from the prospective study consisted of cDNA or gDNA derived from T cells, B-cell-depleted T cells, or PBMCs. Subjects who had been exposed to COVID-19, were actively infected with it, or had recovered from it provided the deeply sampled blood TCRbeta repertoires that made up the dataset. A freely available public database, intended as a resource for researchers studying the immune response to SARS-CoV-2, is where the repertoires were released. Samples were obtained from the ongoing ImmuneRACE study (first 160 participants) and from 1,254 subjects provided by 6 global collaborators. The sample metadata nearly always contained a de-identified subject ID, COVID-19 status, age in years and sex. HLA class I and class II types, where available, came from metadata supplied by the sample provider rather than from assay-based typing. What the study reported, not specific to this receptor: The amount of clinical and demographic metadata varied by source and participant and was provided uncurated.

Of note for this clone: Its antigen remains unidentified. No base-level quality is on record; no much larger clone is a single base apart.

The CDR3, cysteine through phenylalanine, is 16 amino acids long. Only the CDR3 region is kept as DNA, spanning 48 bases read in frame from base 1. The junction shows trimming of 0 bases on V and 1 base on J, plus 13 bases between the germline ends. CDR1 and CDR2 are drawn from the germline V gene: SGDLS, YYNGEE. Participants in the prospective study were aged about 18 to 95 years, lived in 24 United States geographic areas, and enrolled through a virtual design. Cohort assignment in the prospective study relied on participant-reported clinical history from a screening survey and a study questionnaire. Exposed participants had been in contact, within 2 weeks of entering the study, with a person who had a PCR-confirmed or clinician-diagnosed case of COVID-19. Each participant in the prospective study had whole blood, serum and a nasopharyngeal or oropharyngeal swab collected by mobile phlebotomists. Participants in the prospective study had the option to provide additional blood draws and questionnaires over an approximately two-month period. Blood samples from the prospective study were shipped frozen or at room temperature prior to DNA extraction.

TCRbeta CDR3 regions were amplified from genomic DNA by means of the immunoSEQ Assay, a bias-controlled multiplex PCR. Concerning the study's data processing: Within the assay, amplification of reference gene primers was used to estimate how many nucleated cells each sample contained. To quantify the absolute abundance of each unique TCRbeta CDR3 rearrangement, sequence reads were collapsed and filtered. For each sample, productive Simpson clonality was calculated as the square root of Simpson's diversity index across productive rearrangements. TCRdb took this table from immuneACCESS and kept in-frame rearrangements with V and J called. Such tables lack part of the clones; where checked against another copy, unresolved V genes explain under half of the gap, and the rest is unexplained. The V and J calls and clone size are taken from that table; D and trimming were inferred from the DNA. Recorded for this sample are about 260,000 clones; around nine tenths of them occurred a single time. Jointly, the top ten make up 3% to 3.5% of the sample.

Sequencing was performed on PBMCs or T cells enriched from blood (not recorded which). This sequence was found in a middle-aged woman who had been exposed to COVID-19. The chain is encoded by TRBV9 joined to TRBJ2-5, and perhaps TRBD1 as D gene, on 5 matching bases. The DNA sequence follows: TGTGCCAGCAGCGTAGGACAGTCCCACACCCAAGAGACCCAGTACTTC. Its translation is CASSVGQSHTQETQYF.